Given below is one T cell receptor (beta chain) in context. The CDR3 runs 15 residues. Looked up from germline, CDR1 is SGHRS and CDR2 is YFSETQ. J gave up 4 bases and V 0 bases, and 5 bases lay outside the gene matches. The data derive from a study of T cells in Graves' hyperthyroidism and ophthalmopathy. Amplified regions were TCR beta CDR3 sequences from RNA transcripts. An initial round of RT-PCR targeting the TCR CDR3 relied on the HTBI primer set. TCRdb independently ran MiXCR on the multiplex PCR reads; one entry per CDR3 protein. The table shows 500,000 to 600,000 distinct CDR3 sequences, with 46% occurring only once.

The sequencing sample was made of peripheral blood or thyroid tissue (not recorded which). The chain joins TRBV5-1 to TRBJ1-1, with 8 bases identical to TRBD1. The clonotype originates from an adult woman with Graves' disease, either hyperthyroidism or ophthalmopathy (not recorded which). This CDR3 reads CASSLEAGGSTEAFF. CDR3 DNA sequence: TGCGCCAGCAGCTTGGAGGCAGGGGGCAGCACTGAAGCTTTCTTT.